The present TCR beta chain was sequenced within a study of shared clonotypes between healthy human individuals (dated by TCRdb to about 2020). Context from the whole study: A couple of women and a few men aged 18 to 49 years were included in the cohort. For each donor, CD4 naive and CD4 memory were each given three plates, CD8 naive was given two plates, and CD8 memory was given one plate. Libraries were prepared and TCR repertoires were sequenced by different laboratories using diverse techniques, in order to increase sequencing depth and limit assay-specific biases. Blood TCR repertoires of four to six healthy adults were deeply sequenced to estimate repertoire size and the extent of clonotype sharing between individuals. Each donor's leukapheresis produced roughly between roughly 0.9 and 8.9 billion PBMCs. On the study overall, not on this receptor specifically: Sampling was restricted to blood, and TCR repertoires in tissues likely differ from the TCR repertoires found in blood. When a few donors were compared, the shared fraction of clonotypes was around 5% for naive CD4, approximately 3.3% for naive CD8, about 2.5% for memory CD4, and less than 0.5% for memory CD8. Based on pairwise subsampling, the degree of clonotype sharing among donors was expected to be affected by sequencing depth. Naive subsets generally had larger estimated clonotype richness than memory subsets did. The small number of donors limited the genetic and exposure-history diversity represented. Clonotypes shared by all four sorted-subset donors showed higher generation probabilities than non-shared clonotypes. Rarefaction of sorted-subset datasets indicated incomplete sequencing despite the large sequencing depth.

The CDR3 numbers 13 residues from cysteine through phenylalanine. CDR3 DNA only is kept here, 39 bases in frame from base 1. The germline V and J ends show losses of 8 bases and 3 bases respectively, and no gene match explains 4 bases of the junction. The germline V gene encodes CDR1 WSHSY and CDR2 SAAADI. For the CD8 naive samples, CD45RO-negative cells were positively selected for CCR7, yielding a CD45RA+CCR7+ population from which TemRA cells were excluded. Donors were healthy HIV-negative adults with no recently reported acute infections or vaccinations. All donors were Caucasian adults living in Nashville, Tennessee, USA. After blood collection by leukapheresis, PBMCs were isolated using Ficoll-Histopaque density gradient centrifugation and then cryopreserved in the vapor phase of liquid nitrogen. Purity and quantity of every magnetically sorted T cell population were checked by analytical flow cytometry. Genomic DNA was isolated from each sorted fraction and quantified by UV absorbance on a Nanodrop 2000c.

A note on this clone: Its antigen is currently not known. Base qualities are missing; no much larger clone stands one base away.

Using the deep immunoSEQ assay, multiplex PCR amplified TCR CDR3 regions from genomic DNA. Extracted genomic DNA from each cell subset was distributed evenly across all wells of several immunoSEQ 96-well plates, and each plate was treated as a replicate. For sorted subsets, approximately 0.2 ug of genomic DNA, equivalent to some 30,000 T cell genomes, went into each replicate PCR. Purified libraries were quantified with a Qubit 3.0 fluorometer, sized on a Bioanalyzer 2100, and re-quantified with the KAPA Library Quantification kit. Each immunoSEQ 96-well plate was sequenced on its own single-read 150-cycle Illumina NextSeq 550 flow cell. Per the original workflow: Because the immunoSEQ output included only junctional sequences and no quality scores, the filtering could not be the same as the filtering used for full-length reads. To assign V/J genes and CDR3, sequences were annotated using PyIR, a Python wrapper for IgBLAST v1.9, with IMGT germline references. Reads with weak V/J assignments (E-value above 1e-6), missing CDR3, stop codons, out-of-frame junctions, or ambiguous translated residues were removed. V3J clonotypes were defined as sequences sharing the same inferred V gene, J gene, and CDR3 amino acid sequence. The percentage overlap between two repertoires was calculated by dividing the number of shared unique clonotypes by the size of the smaller repertoire. Three approaches were used to assess repertoire richness: RTK rarefaction, the Chao1 estimator, and Recon v2.1 estimates of unobserved clonotypes. Generation probabilities were computed with OLGA for all TCRbeta clonotypes obtained by the gDNA method from several donors. As stored in TCRdb, this immuneACCESS dataset retains in-frame rearrangements with V and J assigned. A fraction of the clones does not appear; measured against another copy, unresolved V genes explain less than half of the discrepancy, and the remainder lacks a known reason. D and trimming come from the DNA, and the V and J calls and clone size come from that table. The sample table holds some 2 million clones, of which approximately 94% were seen once. The ten top clones hold 1.1% of the sample.

The rearranged segments are TRBV10-2 and TRBJ2-1; 7 central nucleotides agree with TRBD2. The receptor was isolated from a man aged 18 to 30 in good health. Sequenced input: naive CD8+ T cells sorted from blood. Interpreted using the paper, the cell subset or site label stands for: CD45RA+CCR7+. The DNA is as follows: TGCGCCAGCGTAGCGGGCGACTACAATGAGCAGTTCTTC. It is translated as CASVAGDYNEQFF.